These T cell receptor beta chains were read from a single sample in a study of blood T cell repertoires in COVID-19. The table came from immunoSEQ multiplex PCR; TCRdb's copy has only in-frame clones and leaves some out. The repertoire holds 190,000 or so clones, about three quarters seen once, with roughly 12% in the top ten. Specimen: peripheral blood. These receptors came from a woman older than 75 with COVID-19, enrolled during active disease. Both conserved end residues are part of each CDR3.

length: 13
V: TRBV10-3
CDR3: CAIKSQGNTEAFF

length: 14
V: TRBV6-5
CDR3: CASSYRDRLETQYF

length: 12
V: TRBV5-1
CDR3: CASSPEGYGYTF

length: 15
V: TRBV19
CDR3: CASSRGRAPNTEAFF

length: 15
V: TRBV11-2
CDR3: CASSLGGQSYNEQFF

length: 14
V: TRBV7-2
CDR3: CASSPSWGDYGYTF

length: 16
V: TRBV7-9
CDR3: CASSRAAETPWDEQFF

length: 17
V: TRBV11-3
CDR3: CASSSGTAWPYQETQYF

length: 15
V: TRBV4-1
CDR3: CASSQVAGAGETQYF

length: 15
V: TRBV24-1
CDR3: CATSDPNRGLHEQFF

length: 15
V: TRBV10-3
CDR3: CAIRGTSGSSGELFF

length: 12
V: TRBV11-3
CDR3: CASSLQGYGYTF

length: 15
V: TRBV5-4
CDR3: CASSFRRGGENIQYF

length: 13
V: TRBV20-1
CDR3: CSASLAGVGEQYF

length: 17
V: TRBV7-2
CDR3: CASSQNVYSAGGETQYF

length: 14
V: TRBV7-2
CDR3: CASSLGPGGDTQYF

length: 15
V: TRBV28
CDR3: CASSPLRQPNTEAFF

length: 16
V: TRBV2
CDR3: CASLEVAGGPVDTQYF

length: 13
V: TRBV25-1
CDR3: CASRQGPNQPQHF

length: 15
V: TRBV2
CDR3: CASSDEGESPGELFF

length: 17
V: TRBV4-1
CDR3: CASSQSRVRGPNQPQHF

length: 18
V: TRBV5-1
CDR3: CASSLRLAGTGGTDTQYF

length: 14
V: TRBV28
CDR3: CASSLEGSGNTIYF

length: 15
V: TRBV4-2
CDR3: CASSQGTSGANEQFF

length: 17
V: TRBV27
CDR3: CASSPEIPRDDREKLFF

length: 14
V: TRBV13
CDR3: CASSPQAYSYEQYF

length: 15
V: TRBV28
CDR3: CASSFAGDSTDTQYF

length: 14
V: TRBV7-2
CDR3: CASSLAWKEETQYF

length: 13
V: TRBV11-2
CDR3: CASSWDTAYEQYF

length: 15
V: TRBV2
CDR3: CASSAGASSYNEQFF

length: 17
V: TRBV9
CDR3: CASSVTSRGGGTGELFF

length: 14
V: TRBV4-2
CDR3: CASSQNTNMETQYF

length: 15
V: TRBV5-1
CDR3: CASSSDRGPPYEQYF

length: 14
V: TRBV7-2
CDR3: CASSKRQGSEKLFF

length: 14
V: TRBV21-1
CDR3: CASTFTGLQETQYF

length: 14
V: TRBV6-5
CDR3: CASRVAGQDETQYF

length: 15
V: TRBV7-9
CDR3: CASSPPWTGQAGYTF

length: 14
V: TRBV18
CDR3: CASSTSGSRETQYF

length: 14
V: TRBV6-5
CDR3: CASSIRGGNQPQHF

length: 15
V: TRBV24-1
CDR3: CATSDSGQGNEKLFF

length: 16
V: TRBV21-1
CDR3: CASSKVGRGSYNEQFF

length: 17
V: TRBV21-1
CDR3: CASTDRGRPSVNYGYTF

length: 16
V: TRBV30
CDR3: CAWSFPTGATNEKLFF

length: 14
V: TRBV10-1
CDR3: CASRGGQGGYEQYF

length: 14
V: TRBV11-1
CDR3: CASSSRTGYSPLHF

length: 15
V: TRBV5-1
CDR3: CASSFLGNGGEKLFF

length: 15
V: TRBV7-2
CDR3: CASSLGSSGRNEQYF

length: 14
V: TRBV7-8
CDR3: CASSLGWGENIQYF